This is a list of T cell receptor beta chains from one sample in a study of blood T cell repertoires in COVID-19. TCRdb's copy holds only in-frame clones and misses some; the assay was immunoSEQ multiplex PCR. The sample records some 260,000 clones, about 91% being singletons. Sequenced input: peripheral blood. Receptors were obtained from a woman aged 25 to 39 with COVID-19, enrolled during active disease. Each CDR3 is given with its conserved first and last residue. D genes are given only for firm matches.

CDR3 DNA: TGCGCCAGCGACCTGGGCGGGAGTATCACAGATACGCAGTATTTT; CDR3 protein: CASDLGGSITDTQYF; D gene: TRBD2; J gene: TRBJ2-3; V gene: TRBV5-1
CDR3 DNA: TGTGCCCGGGTGATGGGTGGTGAGCAGTTCTTC; CDR3 protein: CARVMGGEQFF; D gene: -; J gene: TRBJ2-1; V gene: TRBV27
CDR3 DNA: TGTGCCAGCAGTTACTCGATCGGGGGTAGGAAGGAGACCCAGTACTTC; CDR3 protein: CASSYSIGGRKETQYF; D gene: -; J gene: TRBJ2-5; V gene: TRBV6-2/TRBV6-3
CDR3 DNA: TGTGCCAGCAGTTACGTGGGACAGGGAGATCAGCCCCAGCATTTT; CDR3 protein: CASSYVGQGDQPQHF; D gene: TRBD1; J gene: TRBJ1-5; V gene: TRBV6-2/TRBV6-3
CDR3 DNA: TGTGCCAGCAGCTTAACCTTGGGACTAGCGGGAGTTAGTGAGCAGTTCTTC; CDR3 protein: CASSLTLGLAGVSEQFF; D gene: TRBD2; J gene: TRBJ2-1; V gene: TRBV27
CDR3 DNA: TGTGCCATCACCCCGACTAGCGGGCAAAATGAGCAGTTCTTC; CDR3 protein: CAITPTSGQNEQFF; D gene: TRBD2; J gene: TRBJ2-1; V gene: TRBV10-3
CDR3 DNA: TGTGCCAGCAGCTTACCCGGGACAGGGGGCGCCGGGGGCACAGATACGCAGTATTTT; CDR3 protein: CASSLPGTGGAGGTDTQYF; D gene: TRBD1; J gene: TRBJ2-3; V gene: TRBV7-2
CDR3 DNA: TGTGCCAGTAGTAACCTCCTATCACTAGCAAATAACAATGAGCAGTTCTTC; CDR3 protein: CASSNLLSLANNNEQFF; D gene: -; J gene: TRBJ2-1; V gene: TRBV19
CDR3 DNA: TGTGCCAGCAACGGGGATCCCACCGGGGAGCTGTTTTTT; CDR3 protein: CASNGDPTGELFF; D gene: -; J gene: TRBJ2-2; V gene: TRBV6-5
CDR3 DNA: TGTGCCATCAGTGTACTAGCGGGAGGGCCTGTGAATGAGCAGTTCTTC; CDR3 protein: CAISVLAGGPVNEQFF; D gene: TRBD2; J gene: TRBJ2-1; V gene: TRBV10-3